This T cell receptor beta chain was recovered during a study of cytomegalovirus exposure and HLA in healthy donors. Study information: Earlier, roughly 120 million unique TCR beta sequences were recovered from roughly 200 million T cells by an analysis. Study findings and constraints: Highly shared sequence variants in one cluster were likely a sequencing artifact. In an earlier analysis, about 87% or about 30%: the productive usage of most TCR beta V segments. Presence/absence analyses assumed roughly uniform sequencing depth across donors, which may not hold.

Of note for this clone: The antigen is undetermined.

The PCR was carried out with 60 Vbeta primers and 13 Jbeta primers. Profiled with immunoSEQ multiplex PCR; TCRdb holds only in-frame clones, not every one. The repertoire holds around 150,000 clones, with about three quarters as singletons. V shed 2 bases and J shed 4 bases, with 17 bases lying between them. Germline values: CDR1 MNHNS, CDR2 SASEGT. The CDR3 length is 16 residues. This sequence joins TRBV6-1 and TRBJ1-2; possible D gene TRBD1, 6 bases. The specimen sequenced was PBMCs. The clonotype comes from a male donor in good health and CMV-seronegative. CDR3 protein: CASSEFYRDISYGYTF. As DNA, the CDR3 is TGTGCCAGCAGTGAATTCTACCGGGACATCAGCTATGGCTACACCTTC.